The 29 T cell receptor beta chains below come from one sample, sequenced in a study of blood T cells in healthy people across ages. A second PCR, run for about 7 to 11 cycles, used a sample-barcoded 5' primer plus a J-beta primer mix. TCRdb re-derived calls from the 5' RACE reads in MiXCR, one entry per CDR3 protein. The sample has some 900,000 distinct CDR3 sequences, more than 25% seen once. The sample consisted of blood. Receptors were obtained from a woman older than 75 in good health.

The chain carries TRBV29-1 and TRBJ2-7; no clear D gene. This CDR3 has 14 amino acids. V gave up 2 bases and J gave up 0 bases, with 11 bases separating them. Germline lookup yields CDR1 SQVTM and CDR2 ANQGSEA. CDR3 sequence: CSVEHAVNSYEQYF. Here the CDR3 DNA reads TGCAGCGTTGAACATGCGGTGAACTCCTACGAGCAGTACTTC.

This clonotype was counted ten times or more. This chain connects TRBV7-9 to TRBJ2-1; D could derive from TRBD1 or TRBD2 (7 bases each). This CDR3 contains 13 residues. The germline V gene has CDR1 SEHNR and CDR2 FQNEAQ (reference sequence). The CDR3 is CAQGGRQYNEQFF. The DNA of the CDR3 is TGTGCTCAGGGGGGGAGACAATACAATGAGCAGTTCTTC.

The rearrangement uses TRBV30 and TRBJ1-5, with a possible D match to TRBD1 (6 bases). The CDR3 has 13 amino acids. Germline values: CDR1 GTSNPN, CDR2 SVGIG (reference sequence). The V and J ends lost 1 base and 7 bases respectively, with 11 bases between them. In DNA form, the CDR3 reads TGTGCCTGGAGTGGAGGGGGAAGCCAGCCCCAGCATTTT. Translation: CAWSGGGSQPQHF.

This clonotype was detected a few times. This may stem from a read error, because a much larger clone lies one nucleotide away. The J gene is TRBJ2-1, the V gene TRBV6-5; no firm D call. The J call may be wrong; the DNA end is better matched by TRBJ2-7. The germline gives CDR1 MNHEY, CDR2 SVGAGI. This CDR3 is 11 amino acids long. In nucleotides, the CDR3 is TGTGCCAGCGCGAGGTACAATGAGCAGTACTTC. It translates to CASARYNEQYF.

In regard to this clonotype: A much larger clone lies a single base off, so this may be a read error. The chain recombines TRBV29-1 with TRBJ2-6; possibly TRBD1 or TRBD2 for D (6 bases each). In germline, CDR1 is SQVTM, CDR2 ANQGSEA. The CDR3 runs to 15 residues. CDR3 sequence: CSVEWGASGANVRTF. The CDR3 DNA is TGCAGCGTTGAATGGGGGGCGTCAGGGGCCAACGTCCGGACTTTC. Looking up the rest from reference TRBV29-1 and TRBJ2-6 gives the full variable domain: SAVISQKPSRDICQRGTSLTIQCQVDSQVTMMFWYRQQPGQSLTLIATANQGSEATYESGFVIDKFPISRPNLTFSTLTVSNMSPEDSSIYLCSVEWGASGANVRTFGAGSRLTVL.

This clonotype was recorded a few times. The gene calls are TRBV5-5 and TRBJ1-1, with a weak D call TRBD1 (5 bases). Germline V gives CDR1 SGHKS, CDR2 YYEKEE (reference sequence). The CDR3 contains 16 residues. V was cut by 4 bases and J by 0 bases, with 16 bases left in between. CDR3 DNA sequence: TGTGCCAGCAGCAGACAAATACAGGTCATGAACACTGAAGCTTTCTTT. This codes for CASSRQIQVMNTEAFF.

This clonotype showed up many times. The rearrangement links TRBV6-1 to TRBJ2-5; 9 nucleotides align to TRBD1. There are 16 residues in the CDR3. J was trimmed by 6 bases and V by 7 bases; bases with no gene match: 15. In germline, CDR1 is MNHNS, CDR2 SASEGT. The CDR3, as DNA: TGTGCCAGCAACACCAATCCCGGGACAGGGATAAAGACCCAGTACTTC. This gives the protein CASNTNPGTGIKTQYF.

The sample holds many counts of this clonotype. The rearrangement links TRBV20-1 to TRBJ2-7, with D possibly matching TRBD1 (6 bases). CDR3 size: 13 residues. Trimming left V 4 bases short and J 5 bases short, with 15 bases between. From germline, CDR1 is DFQATT and CDR2 SNEGSKA (reference sequence). In DNA form, the CDR3 reads TGCAGTGCTAAAGGCTACAGGGAGAACGAGCAGTACTTC. Its protein is CSAKGYRENEQYF.

Notes on this clonotype: This could be a read error, since a much larger clone is one nucleotide away. The rearrangement joins TRBV5-1 to TRBJ2-1, with 10 bases lining up with TRBD2. The last part of the DNA fits TRBJ2-7 better; the J call may be wrong. This CDR3 contains 14 residues. CDR1 and CDR2 from the germline V gene are SGHRS and YFSETQ. The CDR3 is CASSTGLADNEQYF. Written as DNA, the CDR3 is TGCGCCAGCAGCACCGGACTAGCGGACAATGAGCAGTACTTC.

This clonotype was seen ten or more times. The chain recombines TRBV27 with TRBJ2-3; no clear D. The CDR3 length is 13 residues. Germline-derived CDR1 and CDR2 are MNHEY and SMNVEV (reference sequence). V gave up 8 bases and J gave up 5 bases, with 14 bases separating them. CDR3 DNA sequence: TGTGCCAGCTCACCCGGTGGGGTAGATACGCAGTATTTT. It codes for CASSPGGVDTQYF.

This chain joins TRBV3-1 and TRBJ1-3; unclear D gene. CDR1 LGHDT and CDR2 YNNKEL come from the germline V gene (reference sequence). Between the trimmed V and J ends, which lost 0 bases and 0 bases, there was a span of 12 bases. The CDR3 length is 17 residues. For the CDR3, the DNA is TGTGCCAGCAGCCAAGATGTACGGGCCCTCTCTGGAAACACCATATATTTT. This sequence encodes CASSQDVRALSGNTIYF.

This clonotype was counted at least ten times. V is TRBV3-1 and J is TRBJ2-1; no reliable D call. Germline-derived CDR1 and CDR2 are LGHDT and YNNKEL (reference sequence). This CDR3 has 16 amino acids. Trimming pared 0 bases from V and 5 bases from J, leaving 14 bases between. CDR3 DNA: TGTGCCAGCAGCCAAGATGTGGCAGTGGGCCACAATGAGCAGTTCTTC. It is translated as CASSQDVAVGHNEQFF.

The gene calls are TRBV27 and TRBJ2-7; 7 bases map to TRBD1. The J call may be mistaken, given a closer DNA end match to TRBJ2-5. This CDR3 region has 13 residues. The germline gives CDR1 MNHEY, CDR2 SMNVEV (reference sequence). CDR3 protein: CASSSQGDKTQYF. Here the CDR3 DNA reads TGTGCCAGCAGTTCGCAGGGGGACAAGACCCAGTACTTC.

This clonotype was recorded a few times. The chain links TRBV18 to TRBJ1-6; tentative D call: TRBD1 (5 bases). The CDR3 has 15 amino acids. Germline-derived CDR1 and CDR2 are KGHSH and LQKENI. Trimming removed 6 bases at V and 8 bases at J, with 17 bases between. The CDR3 is CASSQTGPQDSPLHF. CDR3 DNA: TGTGCCAGCTCCCAAACGGGGCCTCAGGATTCACCCCTCCACTTT.

In this sample, this clonotype turned up many times. The rearrangement joins TRBV20-1 to TRBJ1-4, with a weak D call TRBD1 (5 bases). There are 13 residues in the CDR3. Trimming cost V 4 bases and J 5 bases, with 11 bases left between them. The germline V gene encodes CDR1 DFQATT and CDR2 SNEGSKA (reference sequence). The CDR3 DNA reads as TGCAGTGCTATGAGGGGCCGGAATGAAAAACTGTTTTTT. The encoded protein is CSAMRGRNEKLFF.

This clonotype was counted only a few times. This chain joins TRBV25-1 and TRBJ2-7; possible D gene TRBD1, 5 bases. CDR1 and CDR2 from the germline V gene are MGHDK and SYGVNS. Trimming took 3 bases from V and 1 from J, leaving 13 bases between them. The CDR3 is made up of 15 amino acids. CDR3 nucleotides: TGTGCCAGCAGTGACCCTGGGGCTTATTCCTACGAGCAGTACTTC. It codes for CASSDPGAYSYEQYF.

The chain carries TRBV7-2 and TRBJ1-2, with D tentatively TRBD1 (5 bases). V lost 1 base, J lost 10 bases, and 16 bases lay in between. The CDR3 is 14 residues long. The germline CDR1 and CDR2 sequences are SGHTA and FQGNSA. CDR3 nucleotide sequence: TGTGCCAGCAGCTTAGATGGGGCTATTCAACCCTACACCTTC. This codes for CASSLDGAIQPYTF.

This clonotype was recorded a few times. The chain has TRBV5-1 and TRBJ2-7; D call uncertain. Germline CDR1 SGHRS, CDR2 YFSETQ. This CDR3 contains 14 residues. The V and J ends lost 3 bases and 1 base respectively, with 11 bases between them. CDR3 in amino acids: CASSWAELSYEQYF. In DNA form, the CDR3 reads TGCGCCAGCAGCTGGGCGGAATTGTCCTACGAGCAGTACTTC. The entire variable domain, with the rest obtained from reference TRBV5-1 and TRBJ2-7, is as follows: KAGVTQTPRYLIKTRGQQVTLSCSPISGHRSVSWYQQTPGQGLQFLFEYFSETQRNKGNFPGRFSGRQFSNSRSEMNVSTLELGDSALYLCASSWAELSYEQYFGPGTRLTVT.

Comments on this clonotype: Given a much more abundant clone one base away, this may be a read error. J is TRBJ2-7 and V is TRBV18; 8 bases are shared with TRBD2. V shed 4 bases, J shed 1 base, and the junction held 6 bases outside the gene matches. The germline V gene has CDR1 KGHSH and CDR2 LQKENI. The CDR3 is 15 amino acids. The CDR3 nucleotides are TGTGCCAGCTCACATGGACGGGGGGGATCCTACGAGCAGTACTTC. Protein product: CASSHGRGGSYEQYF.

There are a few counts of this clonotype. The V and J genes are TRBV18 and TRBJ2-5; D not resolved. CDR1 and CDR2 from the germline V gene are KGHSH and LQKENI. Between the trimmed V and J ends, which lost 4 bases and 1 base, there was a span of 7 bases. This CDR3 region has 13 residues. The CDR3: CASSLESQETQYF. The CDR3 coding sequence is TGTGCCAGCTCACTGGAATCCCAAGAGACCCAGTACTTC.

As concerns this clonotype: The junction does not match germline at one end; this may be a read error. The gene calls are TRBV5-1 and TRBJ1-5; D gene unclear. This CDR3 comprises 15 residues. CDR1 and CDR2 from the germline V gene are SGHRS and YFSETQ. The CDR3 is CASSPGLGVNRPQHF. The CDR3 region has the DNA TGCGCCAGCAGCCCCGGACTGGGCGTTAATCGGCCCCAGCATTTT. Filled out from reference TRBV5-1 and TRBJ1-5, the complete variable domain reads KAGVTQTPRYLIKTRGQQVTLSCSPISGHRSVSWYQQTPGQGLQFLFEYFSETQRNKGNFPGRFSGRQFSNSRSEMNVSTLELGDSALYLCASSPGLGVNRPQHFGDGTRLSIL.

The table lists this clonotype with many counts. The chain couples TRBV7-2 to TRBJ2-7; 7 nucleotides match TRBD1. V gave up 2 bases and J gave up 2 bases; unmatched junction bases: 3. The CDR3 is made up of 14 amino acids. Per the germline V gene, CDR1 is SGHTA and CDR2 is FQGNSA. CDR3 sequence (DNA): TGTGCCAGCAGCTTACAGGGGGTCACCTACGAGCAGTACTTC. This sequence encodes CASSLQGVTYEQYF.

This chain uses TRBV19 with TRBJ1-1; D is possibly TRBD1 (6 bases). V was shortened by 5 bases and J by 6 bases, with 16 bases between the two germline ends. CDR3 length: 14 amino acids. The germline V gene encodes CDR1 LNHDA and CDR2 SQIVND (reference sequence). The DNA of the CDR3 is TGTGCCAGTAGTGCCCACAGGGTTATAGCTGAAGCTTTCTTT. It codes for CASSAHRVIAEAFF.

As concerns this clonotype: Since a much larger clone is just one base distant, this may be a read error. The final CDR3 position lacks the conserved phenylalanine or tryptophan, pointing to a likely read error. The V gene is TRBV5-6, the J gene TRBJ2-7; D remains ambiguous. The better agreement between TRBJ2-5 and the DNA end casts doubt on the J call. This CDR3 contains 12 residues. In germline, CDR1 is SGHDT, CDR2 YYEEEE. The DNA of the CDR3 is TGTGCCAGCAGCCACCGGCTACAGACCCAGTACTCC. Its protein is CASSHRLQTQYS.

This sequence joins TRBV7-9 and TRBJ2-2; D call uncertain. Trimming shortened V by 5 bases and J by 4 bases, and 17 bases separated the two germline ends. Germline V gene sequence: CDR1 SEHNR, CDR2 FQNEAQ (reference sequence). This CDR3 region has 16 residues. CDR3 sequence reads: CASSPWSAEATGELFF. The CDR3 coding sequence is TGTGCCAGCAGCCCGTGGTCCGCCGAGGCCACCGGGGAGCTGTTTTTT.

V gene TRBV5-1 combines with J gene TRBJ2-7; the D gene is possibly TRBD1 (5 bases). The CDR3 runs to 16 residues. The V gene lost 3 bases and the J gene lost 0 bases, with 16 bases spanning the gap. Germline V gene sequence: CDR1 SGHRS, CDR2 YFSETQ. The CDR3 spells CASSSVDSSFSYEQYF. The CDR3 bases are TGCGCCAGCAGCTCGGTCGACAGCTCCTTCTCCTACGAGCAGTACTTC.

A word on this clonotype: A much larger clone is a single base away; this may be a read error. The chain joins TRBV7-9 to TRBJ1-4; D is perhaps TRBD1 (5 bases). The CDR3 loop spans 18 amino acids. Germline values: CDR1 SEHNR, CDR2 FQNEAQ (reference sequence). The CDR3, as DNA: TGTGCCAGCAGCCCTGGGGCAGGCGGTAGTGCAACTAATGAAAAACTGATTTTT. The encoded protein is CASSPGAGGSATNEKLIF.

This clonotype was observed at least ten times. J is TRBJ2-5 and V is TRBV7-2; D unclear. V dropped 1 base and J dropped 5 bases, with 11 bases sitting between them. The CDR3 is 14 amino acids. Looked up from germline, CDR1 is SGHTA and CDR2 is FQGNSA. CDR3 amino acids: CASSLGWKEETQYF. The CDR3 DNA is TGTGCCAGCAGCTTAGGTTGGAAGGAGGAGACCCAGTACTTC.

In its sample, this clonotype was seen a few times. This chain connects TRBV5-1 to TRBJ2-3, with 8 positions matching TRBD2. The CDR3 runs to 17 residues. Germline CDR1 is SGHRS and CDR2 is YFSETQ. V was pared by 0 bases and J by 6 bases, with 12 bases of the junction left unmatched. The CDR3 here is CASSLARTGGPEDTQYF. DNA for the CDR3: TGCGCCAGCAGCTTGGCCAGGACGGGGGGGCCGGAGGATACGCAGTATTTT.